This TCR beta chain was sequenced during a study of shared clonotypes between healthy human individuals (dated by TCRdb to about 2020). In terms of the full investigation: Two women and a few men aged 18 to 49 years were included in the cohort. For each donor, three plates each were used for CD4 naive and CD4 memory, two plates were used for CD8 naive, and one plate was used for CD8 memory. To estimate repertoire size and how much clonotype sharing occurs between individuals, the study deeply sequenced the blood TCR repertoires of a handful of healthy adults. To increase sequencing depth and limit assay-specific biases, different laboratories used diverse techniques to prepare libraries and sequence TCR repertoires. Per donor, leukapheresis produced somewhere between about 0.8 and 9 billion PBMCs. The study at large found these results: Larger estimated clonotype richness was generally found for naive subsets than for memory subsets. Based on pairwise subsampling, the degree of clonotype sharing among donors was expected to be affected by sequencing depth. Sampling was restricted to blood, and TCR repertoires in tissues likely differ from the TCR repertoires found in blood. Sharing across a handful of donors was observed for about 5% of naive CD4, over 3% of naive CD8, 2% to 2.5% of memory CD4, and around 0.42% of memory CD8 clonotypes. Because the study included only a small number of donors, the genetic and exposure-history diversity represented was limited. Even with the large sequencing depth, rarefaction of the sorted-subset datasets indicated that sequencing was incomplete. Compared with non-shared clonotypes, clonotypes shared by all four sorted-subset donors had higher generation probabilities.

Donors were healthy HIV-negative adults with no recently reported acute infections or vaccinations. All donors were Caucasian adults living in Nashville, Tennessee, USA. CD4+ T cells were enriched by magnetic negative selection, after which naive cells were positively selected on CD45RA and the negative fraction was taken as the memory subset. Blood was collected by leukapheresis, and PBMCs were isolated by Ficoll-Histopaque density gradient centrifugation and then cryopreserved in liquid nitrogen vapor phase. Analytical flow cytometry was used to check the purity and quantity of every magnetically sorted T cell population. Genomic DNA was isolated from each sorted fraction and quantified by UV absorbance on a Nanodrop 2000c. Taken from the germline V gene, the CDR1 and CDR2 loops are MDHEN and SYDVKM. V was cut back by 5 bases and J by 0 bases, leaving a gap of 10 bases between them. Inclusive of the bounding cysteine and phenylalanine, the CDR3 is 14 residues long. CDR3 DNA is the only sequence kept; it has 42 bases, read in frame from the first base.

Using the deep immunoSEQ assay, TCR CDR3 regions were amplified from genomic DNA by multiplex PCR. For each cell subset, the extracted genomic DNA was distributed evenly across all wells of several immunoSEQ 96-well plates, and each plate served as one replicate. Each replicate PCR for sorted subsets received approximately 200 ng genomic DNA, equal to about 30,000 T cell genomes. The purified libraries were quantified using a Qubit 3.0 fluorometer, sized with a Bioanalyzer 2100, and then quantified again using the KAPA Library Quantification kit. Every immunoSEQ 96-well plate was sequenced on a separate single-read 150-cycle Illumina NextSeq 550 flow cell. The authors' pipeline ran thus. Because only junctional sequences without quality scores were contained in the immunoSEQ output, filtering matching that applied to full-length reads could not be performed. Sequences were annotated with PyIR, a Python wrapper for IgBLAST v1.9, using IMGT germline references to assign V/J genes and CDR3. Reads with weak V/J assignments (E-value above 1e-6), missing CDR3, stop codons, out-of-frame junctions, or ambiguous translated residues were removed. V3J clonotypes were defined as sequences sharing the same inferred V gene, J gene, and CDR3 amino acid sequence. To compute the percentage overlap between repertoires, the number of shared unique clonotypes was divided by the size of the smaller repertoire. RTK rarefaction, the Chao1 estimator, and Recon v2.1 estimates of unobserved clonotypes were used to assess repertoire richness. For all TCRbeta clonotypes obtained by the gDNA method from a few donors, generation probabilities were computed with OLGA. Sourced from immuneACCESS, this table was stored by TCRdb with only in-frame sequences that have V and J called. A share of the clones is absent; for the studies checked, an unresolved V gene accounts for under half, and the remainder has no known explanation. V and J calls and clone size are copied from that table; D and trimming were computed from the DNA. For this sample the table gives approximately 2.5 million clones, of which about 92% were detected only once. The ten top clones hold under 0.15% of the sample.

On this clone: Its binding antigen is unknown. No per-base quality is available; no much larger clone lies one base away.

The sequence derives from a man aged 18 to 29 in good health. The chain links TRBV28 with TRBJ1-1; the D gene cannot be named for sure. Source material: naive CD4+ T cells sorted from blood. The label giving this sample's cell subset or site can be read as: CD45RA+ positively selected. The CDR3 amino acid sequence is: CASSPTALNTEAFF. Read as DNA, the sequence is TGTGCCAGCAGTCCTACGGCCTTGAACACTGAAGCTTTCTTT.